The 29 T cell receptor beta chains below all came from one sample that was sequenced in a study of OX40 agonist ivuxolimab in advanced cancers. The assay was immunoSEQ multiplex PCR, and TCRdb's table has in-frame clones only and misses some. The data show 60,000 or so clones, with 90% seen just once and about 5.1% held by the top ten. Here the sequenced sample was CD4+ or CD8+ T cells sorted from blood, taken in a trial of the OX40 agonist ivuxolimab. Source of these receptors: an adult with an advanced solid tumor such as melanoma, head and neck, liver or kidney cancer.

The gene calls are TRBV11-2 and TRBJ2-2, with a weak D call TRBD2 (6 bases). V lost 0 bases and J 4 bases, leaving 6 bases between the germline ends. This CDR3 comprises 14 residues. CDR1 and CDR2 (germline): SGHAT, FQNNGV. The CDR3 DNA sequence: TGTGCCAGCAGCTTAGACGGGAGCACCGGGGAGCTGTTTTTT. It encodes CASSLDGSTGELFF.

CDR3 loop: CASSFGTDTYSNQPQHF. The CDR3 DNA sequence: TGTGCCAGCAGCTTCGGGACAGATACCTATAGCAATCAGCCCCAGCATTTT. This chain links TRBV5-6 with TRBJ1-5; TRBD1 matches at 7 bases. The CDR3 totals 17 residues. Germline V CDR1 and CDR2: SGHDT, YYEEEE. The ends lost 2 bases at V and 0 bases at J; junction bases unmatched: 8.

The gene calls are TRBV10-3 and TRBJ1-2; no clear D gene. The germline V and J ends were trimmed by 2 bases and 8 bases, with 18 bases remaining between them. Per the germline V gene, CDR1 is ENHRY and CDR2 is SYGVKD. The CDR3 spans 15 residues. In DNA, the CDR3 is TGTGCCATCAGTGAGCCCGGACGGATCCCCGAGGGCTACACCTTC. It is translated as CAISEPGRIPEGYTF.

The chain couples TRBV29-1 to TRBJ1-2; TRBD1 agrees at 10 bases. CDR1 and CDR2 (germline): SQVTM, ANQGSEA. The CDR3 is 17 residues long. The ends lost 1 base at V and 1 base at J; junction bases unmatched: 9. The CDR3: CSVEGDRGRLDNYGYTF. CDR3 sequence (DNA): TGCAGCGTTGAAGGCGACAGGGGGCGTTTGGATAACTATGGCTACACCTTC.

The chain links TRBV12-5 to TRBJ2-5, with D possibly being TRBD2 (6 bases). CDR1 LGHNT and CDR2 FRNRAP come from the germline V gene. V was trimmed by 0 bases and J by 5 bases, leaving 16 bases between them. The CDR3 loop spans 16 amino acids. CDR3 coding DNA: TGTGCTAGTGGTTTGGTAACCGGGAGCTTATCCGAGACCCAGTACTTC. Residues: CASGLVTGSLSETQYF.

The chain couples TRBV7-8 to TRBJ1-5; 11 bases match TRBD1. Per the germline V gene, CDR1 is SGHVS and CDR2 is FQNEAQ. Losses at the gene ends were 6 bases for V and 4 bases for J; bases not matched to a gene: 5. The CDR3 is 15 residues long. This CDR3 is CASSGRDRGNQPQHF. DNA of the CDR3: TGTGCCAGCAGTGGCCGGGACAGGGGGAATCAGCCCCAGCATTTT. The full variable domain, with the rest looked up from reference TRBV7-8 and TRBJ1-5, is GAGVSQSPRYKVAKRGQDVALRCDPISGHVSLFWYQQALGQGPEFLTYFQNEAQLDKSGLPSDRFFAERPEGSVSTLKIQRTQQEDSAVYLCASSGRDRGNQPQHFGDGTRLSIL.

Note on this clone: One junction end disagrees with the germline gene, perhaps due to a read error. The J gene is TRBJ1-4, the V gene TRBV5-1, with 9 bases aligning to TRBD1. This CDR3 spans 14 amino acids. The germline CDR1 and CDR2 sequences are SGHRS and YFSETQ. Here the CDR3 DNA reads TGCGCCAGCGGCTTTGGGACAGGGAATGAAAAACTGTTTTTT. Translated, it gives CASGFGTGNEKLFF.

The chain recombines TRBV5-4 with TRBJ2-2, with D maybe TRBD1 (6 bases). The germline V and J ends were trimmed by 0 bases and 6 bases, with 12 bases remaining between them. Germline V lookup: CDR1 SGHNT, CDR2 YYREEE (reference sequence). The CDR3 spans 15 residues. The CDR3 loop reads CASSLVNKGAGELFF. In DNA, the CDR3 is TGTGCCAGCAGCTTGGTCAATAAGGGGGCCGGGGAGCTGTTTTTT.

This clone has just one count. An end of the junction does not agree with germline; a read error may underlie this. CDR3 residues: CASSPGGRSSYNEQLF. The CDR3 nucleotides read TGTGCCAGCAGCCCTGGAGGCAGGAGCTCCTACAATGAGCAGCTCTTC. The chain couples TRBV5-4 to TRBJ2-1; weak D call: TRBD2 (5 bases). The CDR3 is made up of 16 amino acids. Germline values: CDR1 SGHNT, CDR2 YYREEE (reference sequence).

The rearrangement joins TRBV5-1 to TRBJ1-2; D possibly corresponds to TRBD1 (5 bases). Germline V gives CDR1 SGHRS, CDR2 YFSETQ. V was clipped by 3 bases and J by 8 bases, with 20 bases between them. This CDR3 is 15 amino acids long. For the CDR3, the DNA is TGCGCCAGCAGCTGGGGACTTGACTCCCACGGGGGCTACACCTTC. It specifies CASSWGLDSHGGYTF. Using reference TRBV5-1 and TRBJ1-2 for the parts outside the CDR3, the full variable domain is KAGVTQTPRYLIKTRGQQVTLSCSPISGHRSVSWYQQTPGQGLQFLFEYFSETQRNKGNFPGRFSGRQFSNSRSEMNVSTLELGDSALYLCASSWGLDSHGGYTFGSGTRLTVV.

This chain joins TRBV7-8 and TRBJ1-2; D call uncertain. CDR1 and CDR2 from the germline V gene are SGHVS and FQNEAQ. The CDR3 length is 13 residues. Trimming stripped 3 bases from V and 7 bases from J, with 12 bases between. Written as DNA, the CDR3 is TGTGCCAGCAGCTTGATCCCGGGAGGTGGCTACACCTTC. Its protein is CASSLIPGGGYTF.

The chain recombines TRBV6-1 with TRBJ2-2; D unresolved. Germline CDR1 and CDR2: MNHNS and SASEGT. V was cut by 0 bases and J by 2 bases, with 10 bases left in between. The CDR3 is 16 amino acids. The CDR3 DNA reads TGTGCCAGCAGTGAAGCGGCTCTCCCTAACACCGGGGAGCTGTTTTTT. This gives the protein CASSEAALPNTGELFF.

V usage is TRBV5-1 and J usage is TRBJ2-5; D uncertain. Germline CDR1 and CDR2: SGHRS and YFSETQ. V was shortened by 0 bases and J by 1 base, with 7 bases between the two germline ends. The CDR3 loop spans 14 amino acids. The CDR3 is CASSLGSSQETQYF. CDR3 DNA sequence: TGCGCCAGCAGCTTGGGTTCCAGCCAAGAGACCCAGTACTTC.

The chain carries TRBV28 and TRBJ1-4; D gene uncertain. The CDR3 totals 15 residues. V lost 5 bases, J lost 6 bases, and 16 bases lay in between. Germline lookup yields CDR1 MDHEN and CDR2 SYDVKM. This chain's CDR3 is CASSLPSTRHEKLFF. CDR3 DNA sequence: TGTGCCAGCAGTCTCCCGAGTACGAGACATGAAAAACTGTTTTTT.

This chain links TRBV27 with TRBJ1-1; 7 nucleotides match TRBD1. Trimming at V came to 7 bases and at J to 6 bases, leaving 8 bases not matched to a gene. Per germline, CDR1 MNHEY and CDR2 SMNVEV (reference sequence). The CDR3 is 13 residues long. CDR3: CASTQTGESEAFF. CDR3 DNA: TGTGCCAGCACCCAAACAGGGGAGTCTGAAGCTTTCTTT.

This clone was seen a few times. V and J are TRBV5-6 and TRBJ1-2, with 7 bases fitting TRBD1. Trimming removed 4 bases from V and 8 bases from J; junction bases left unmatched: 11. This CDR3 region has 14 residues. CDR1 and CDR2 (germline): SGHDT, YYEEEE. The CDR3 region has the DNA TGTGCCAGCAGCCCAGGGACAGTCGTAATCGGCTACACCTTC. It translates to CASSPGTVVIGYTF.

The chain combines TRBV18 with TRBJ1-1; the D gene is possibly TRBD1 (6 bases). The CDR3 is made up of 18 amino acids. CDR1 is KGHSH, CDR2 LQKENI, per germline. With 6 bases removed from V and 0 bases from J, the gap between germline ends came to 23 bases. The CDR3 coding sequence is TGTGCCAGCTCCCCCACGGACAGCGGTTCTGTGATGAACACTGAAGCTTTCTTT. Translation gives CASSPTDSGSVMNTEAFF.

The sample holds a few counts of this clone. The chain couples TRBV11-2 to TRBJ2-1; 9 positions match TRBD2. J was trimmed by 7 bases and V by 3 bases; bases with no gene match: 10. CDR1 and CDR2 (germline): SGHAT, FQNNGV. The CDR3 has 16 residues. DNA of the CDR3: TGTGCCAGCAGCTTTACACAGGCGGGGGGGCGTAATGAGCAGTTCTTC. Encoded protein: CASSFTQAGGRNEQFF.

A remark on this clone: The same CDR3 can be traced to other DNA sequences in this sample. The rearrangement uses TRBV6-1 and TRBJ2-1; D may be TRBD2 (5 bases). The CDR3 extends over 13 amino acids. The V end lost 5 bases, the J end lost 4 bases, and 9 bases lay between the germline ends. The V gene's germline CDR1 is MNHNS and CDR2 SASEGT. The CDR3, as DNA: TGTGCCAGCAGTCCCGGACTGTACAATGAGCAGTTCTTC. It yields the protein CASSPGLYNEQFF.

The chain has TRBV11-2 and TRBJ2-5; 11 bases line up with TRBD2. This CDR3 region has 15 residues. CDR1 and CDR2 from the germline V gene are SGHAT and FQNNGV. J was trimmed by 5 bases and V by 5 bases; bases with no gene match: 7. CDR3 amino acids: CASSTLAGGGETQYF. CDR3 nucleotides: TGTGCCAGCAGCACCTTAGCGGGAGGGGGCGAGACCCAGTACTTC.

The rearrangement joins TRBV9 to TRBJ2-7, with 11 positions matching TRBD1. J was trimmed by 6 bases and V by 3 bases; bases with no gene match: 8. Germline V gene lookup returns CDR1 SGDLS and CDR2 YYNGEE. CDR3 length: 15 amino acids. The DNA for the CDR3 is TGTGCCAGCAGCGCAGCCGCGGGACAGGGGGGCGAGCAGTACTTC. Translated: CASSAAAGQGGEQYF.

The chain is built from TRBV28 and TRBJ2-3, with 7 bases matching TRBD2. With V trimmed by 6 bases and J by 3 bases, 3 bases remained unmatched. Per the germline V gene, CDR1 is MDHEN and CDR2 is SYDVKM. This CDR3 has 13 amino acids. The CDR3 reads CASSRGETDTQYF. CDR3 sequence (DNA): TGTGCCAGCAGCCGGGGGGAAACAGATACGCAGTATTTT.

The CDR3 region is CASSQFGRLMNTEAFF. Written as DNA, the CDR3 is TGTGCCAGCAGCCAATTCGGCAGATTAATGAACACTGAAGCTTTCTTT. V is TRBV14 and J is TRBJ1-1; D ambiguous. CDR3 length equals 16 residues. With 2 bases removed from V and 0 bases from J, the gap between germline ends came to 13 bases. In germline, CDR1 is SGHDN, CDR2 FVKESK.

This clone appeared a single time. The chain recombines TRBV7-2 with TRBJ2-1; no clear D gene. Trimming left V 5 bases short and J 4 bases short, with 18 bases between. The CDR3 totals 16 residues. CDR1 and CDR2 from the germline V gene are SGHTA and FQGNSA. The CDR3 bases are TGTGCCAGCAGCCCTGAGAGGCGTCCCCTATACAATGAGCAGTTCTTC. This translates into CASSPERRPLYNEQFF.

The chain uses TRBV6-5 and TRBJ2-5; D remains ambiguous. The CDR3 totals 13 residues. The V and J ends lost 0 bases and 5 bases respectively, with 7 bases between them. Germline CDR1 reads MNHEY; CDR2 reads SVGAGI. For the CDR3, the DNA is TGTGCCAGCAGTTACTCGCGGCTGGAGACCCAGTACTTC. Amino acids: CASSYSRLETQYF.

V is TRBV28 and J is TRBJ1-3; 7 bases agree with TRBD1. CDR1 is MDHEN, CDR2 SYDVKM, per germline. This CDR3 region has 19 residues. V trimming: 8 bases; J trimming: 0 bases; junction bases outside the gene matches: 19. The CDR3 coding sequence is TGTGCCAGCCGCAACGCACTATTCACAGGGGCACCCTCTGGAAACACCATATATTTT. It encodes CASRNALFTGAPSGNTIYF. The full variable domain, in which reference TRBV28 and TRBJ1-3 provide the parts outside the CDR3, is DVKVTQSSRYLVKRTGEKVFLECVQDMDHENMFWYRQDPGLGLRLIYFSYDVKMKEKGDIPEGYSVSREKKERFSLILESASTNQTSMYLCASRNALFTGAPSGNTIYFGEGSWLTVV.

V usage is TRBV30 and J usage is TRBJ1-2, with TRBD1 identical over 12 bases. The CDR3 is 15 residues long. The V gene end was trimmed by 4 bases and the J gene end by 2 bases; junction bases not matched to a gene: 5. Germline loops: CDR1 GTSNPN, CDR2 SVGIG (reference sequence). CDR3 DNA: TGTGCCTGGATCCGGGACAGGGGGCGAAACTATGGCTACACCTTC. Translated: CAWIRDRGRNYGYTF.

The V and J genes are TRBV6-1 and TRBJ1-3; no clear D. Trimming took 7 bases from V and 0 from J, leaving 13 bases between them. Germline V gives CDR1 MNHNS, CDR2 SASEGT. The CDR3 totals 15 residues. The DNA for the CDR3 is TGTGCCAGCACCCTGCCGGGATCCTCTGGAAACACCATATATTTT. Translating it yields CASTLPGSSGNTIYF.

The chain employs TRBV7-2 and TRBJ1-5; TRBD1 might be the D (5 bases). Germline V gene lookup returns CDR1 SGHTA and CDR2 FQGNSA. The CDR3 contains 16 residues. V shed 0 bases and J shed 7 bases, with 16 bases lying between them. The CDR3 DNA follows: TGTGCCAGCAGCTTAGCGTGGGGGGGTTCCGGCCAGCCCCAGCATTTT. Translating it yields CASSLAWGGSGQPQHF.